A selection of T cell receptor beta chains follows, all from one sample in a study of T cell responses to AZD1222 COVID-19 vaccine. Using immunoSEQ multiplex PCR, the repertoire was profiled, and TCRdb retains in-frame clones only, with some absent. The repertoire holds about 180,000 clones, about 90% seen once, with about 2.8% in the top ten. The specimen was peripheral blood, collected on day 0 of AZD1222 vaccination. The receptors were gathered from an adult in good health. The CDR3 runs from the conserved cysteine through the conserved F or W. A D gene is named only where the DNA matches it firmly. Clone size appears in some rows only: once, few, many, or a class for an expanded clone.

TRBV19	TRBJ1-2	once	TRBD1	15	CASSISGTGLGGYTF	TGTGCCAGTAGTATATCTGGGACAGGGCTGGGTGGCTACACCTTC
TRBV27	TRBJ1-1	once	TRBD1	13	CASSWTGDTEAFF	TGTGCCAGCAGTTGGACAGGGGACACTGAAGCTTTCTTT
TRBV27	TRBJ2-3	.	TRBD1	16	CASSPIDRGLTDTQYF	TGTGCCAGCAGCCCTATCGACAGGGGACTTACAGATACGCAGTATTTT
TRBV30	TRBJ1-1	.	TRBD1	15	CAWSFQTGPNTEAFF	TGTGCCTGGAGTTTTCAGACAGGGCCGAACACTGAAGCTTTCTTT
TRBV5-1	TRBJ2-7	.	.	14	CASSLAGDSYEQYF	TGCGCCAGCAGCTTGGCCGGAGACTCCTACGAGCAGTACTTC
TRBV6-5	TRBJ2-7	.	.	15	CASSLRPRGNYEQYF	TGTGCCAGCAGCTTACGTCCCCGGGGGAACTACGAGCAGTACTTC
TRBV7-2	TRBJ2-5	.	TRBD2	18	CASSRRGTSGRYQETQYF	TGTGCCAGCAGCCGTAGAGGGACTAGCGGGAGGTACCAAGAGACCCAGTACTTC
TRBV5-6	TRBJ1-2	.	.	15	CASSLAGWQNYGYTF	TGTGCCAGCAGCTTGGCAGGTTGGCAGAACTATGGCTACACCTTC
TRBV5-1	TRBJ2-3	.	.	16	CASSHGQDMRTDTQYF	TGCGCCAGCAGTCACGGGCAGGACATGCGGACAGATACGCAGTATTTT
TRBV6-6	TRBJ1-3	.	.	13	CASSYKEGNTIYF	TGTGCCAGCAGTTACAAGGAGGGAAACACCATATATTTT
TRBV7-2	TRBJ2-1	once	.	15	CASSLEGPRSYEQFF	TGTGCCAGCAGCTTAGAGGGGCCCCGTTCGTATGAGCAGTTCTTC
TRBV30	TRBJ1-5	.	.	13	CAWSWDSNQPQHF	TGTGCCTGGAGTTGGGACAGCAATCAGCCCCAGCATTTT
TRBV5-1	TRBJ1-2	.	.	13	CASTKGFGHGYTF	TGCGCCAGCACCAAGGGATTCGGCCATGGCTACACCTTC
TRBV14	TRBJ1-3	once	.	16	CASSQGYLSSGNTIYF	TGTGCCAGCAGCCAAGGGTACCTGAGCTCTGGAAACACCATATATTTT
TRBV25-1	TRBJ2-5	.	.	13	CASSEIGRQTQYF	TGTGCCAGCAGTGAAATCGGTAGGCAGACCCAGTACTTC
TRBV2	TRBJ2-7	.	TRBD2	13	CASGLAGTYEQYF	TGTGCCAGTGGACTAGCGGGAACCTACGAGCAGTACTTC
TRBV9	TRBJ2-7	.	.	14	CASSPLGGARGQYF	TGTGCCAGCAGCCCCCTGGGGGGGGCGAGAGGGCAGTACTTC
TRBV6-5	TRBJ1-2	.	.	15	CASSYTDSNNYGYTF	TGTGCCAGCAGTTACACGGACAGCAATAACTATGGCTACACCTTC
TRBV5-8	TRBJ2-1	.	.	12	CARGEHHNEQFF	TGTGCCAGAGGCGAGCACCACAATGAGCAGTTCTTC
TRBV6-5	TRBJ1-1	once	TRBD1	15	CASSGQGVGNTEAFF	TGTGCCAGCAGCGGACAGGGAGTGGGGAACACTGAAGCTTTCTTT
TRBV28	TRBJ2-7	few	TRBD2	15	CASSLLASGSYEQYF	TGTGCCAGCAGTTTATTGGCTAGCGGGAGCTACGAGCAGTACTTC
TRBV3-1/TRBV3-2	TRBJ2-1	.	.	16	CASSQDRMGGPSEQFF	TGTGCCAGCAGCCAAGATCGGATGGGGGGGCCGAGTGAGCAGTTCTTC
TRBV28	TRBJ2-1	.	TRBD1	13	CASSLTRGLFRVF	TGTGCCAGCAGTTTGACCAGGGGGCTCTTCCGTGTCTTC
TRBV2	TRBJ2-7	.	.	14	CASRELASTYEQYF	TGTGCCAGCAGGGAACTAGCCTCAACCTACGAGCAGTACTTC
TRBV30	TRBJ1-1	.	.	14	CAWSGQPMNTEAFF	TGTGCCTGGAGTGGCCAGCCTATGAACACTGAAGCTTTCTTT
TRBV10-3	TRBJ2-7	.	.	15	CAISPAPAGLGEQYF	TGTGCCATCAGCCCCGCCCCGGCAGGCCTGGGTGAGCAGTACTTC
TRBV7-3	TRBJ2-7	.	.	13	CASSLTFGTEQYF	TGTGCCAGCAGCTTAACGTTCGGGACCGAGCAGTACTTC
TRBV6-6	TRBJ2-2	.	.	16	CATNTIPSGNTGELFF	TGTGCCACTAACACCATCCCGAGCGGTAACACCGGGGAGCTGTTTTTT
TRBV19	TRBJ1-3	.	.	11	CATRERNTIYF	TGTGCCACCAGGGAGCGAAACACCATATATTTT
TRBV21-1	TRBJ1-1	.	.	19	CASSKSWHYKGRPRAEAFF	TGTGCCAGCAGCAAATCCTGGCATTATAAAGGGAGGCCCCGGGCTGAAGCTTTCTTT
TRBV2	TRBJ1-5	.	.	13	CASSEDEYQPQHF	TGTGCCAGCAGTGAGGACGAGTACCAGCCCCAGCATTTT
TRBV7-9	TRBJ1-1	.	.	12	CASSFGNPEAFF	TGTGCCAGCAGCTTTGGTAACCCTGAAGCTTTCTTT
TRBV6-5	TRBJ2-7	.	TRBD1	15	CASSYTGQYFTEQYF	TGTGCCAGCAGTTACACGGGACAGTATTTCACCGAGCAGTACTTC